These 26 T cell receptor beta chains were sequenced from one sample in a study of lymphopenia after photon versus proton radiotherapy (dated by TCRdb to the late 2010s). The method behind the library was the immunoSEQ multiplex PCR assay. In TCRdb, the immuneACCESS table is reduced to in-frame sequences with V and J assigned. These tables do not hold every clone; where another copy was compared, an unresolved V gene accounts for under half, and the others remain unexplained. The table for this sample lists under 20,000 clones; about 88% of them were counted only once. The top ten clonotypes cover roughly 10% of the sample. Specimen: peripheral blood, collected from a patient treated with proton-based radiotherapy. The origin of the receptors is a man in his 70s with pancreatic cancer.

Only a few counts were recorded for this clone. The gene calls are TRBV7-3 and TRBJ2-1; 10 bases fit TRBD1. Per germline, CDR1 SGHTA and CDR2 FQGTGA. V trimming: 4 bases; J trimming: 7 bases; junction bases outside the gene matches: 7. The CDR3 is made up of 15 amino acids. This chain's CDR3 is CASSSRRQGANEQFF. The CDR3, as DNA: TGTGCCAGCAGCTCCCGTAGACAGGGGGCGAATGAGCAGTTCTTC.

This chain connects TRBV5-4 to TRBJ1-2; TRBD1 aligns across 7 bases. V lost 2 bases and J lost 4; bases outside the gene matches: 2. This CDR3 is built from 13 residues. Germline CDR1 is SGHNT and CDR2 is YYREEE (reference sequence). The CDR3 nucleotides read TGTGCCAGCAGCTTAGGGGGCAGCTATGGCTACACCTTC. Residues: CASSLGGSYGYTF.

The chain is built from TRBV5-4 and TRBJ1-2; 7 nucleotides align to TRBD1. The CDR3 is 13 residues long. CDR1 and CDR2 from the germline V gene are SGHNT and YYREEE (reference sequence). J lost 4 bases, V lost 4 bases, and 4 bases had no gene match. In nucleotides, the CDR3 is TGTGCCAGCAGCCTTGACAGGGTCTATGGCTACACCTTC. Translated: CASSLDRVYGYTF.

The rearrangement uses TRBV28 and TRBJ2-3; D might be TRBD2 (5 bases). CDR1 and CDR2 from the germline V gene are MDHEN and SYDVKM. V was cut by 5 bases and J by 4 bases, with 10 bases left in between. The CDR3 has 13 amino acids. This chain's CDR3 is CASSTGGSDTQYF. Written as DNA, the CDR3 is TGTGCCAGCAGTACCGGAGGTTCAGATACGCAGTATTTT.

The gene calls are TRBV9 and TRBJ1-2; 9 bases fit TRBD1. Germline V gene sequence: CDR1 SGDLS, CDR2 YYNGEE. Trimming took 4 bases from V and 4 from J; bases not matched to a gene: 11. The CDR3 extends over 16 amino acids. The CDR3 loop reads CASSPDSTGGTYGYTF. The DNA of the CDR3 is TGTGCCAGCAGCCCCGATTCGACAGGGGGGACCTATGGCTACACCTTC.

The chain recombines TRBV7-6 with TRBJ2-5; 7 bases agree with TRBD2. Trimming at V came to 2 bases and at J to 5 bases, leaving 8 bases not matched to a gene. The CDR3 has 15 residues. The germline gives CDR1 SGHVS, CDR2 FNYEAQ. CDR3 in amino acids: CASSLNDGTMETQYF. As DNA, the CDR3 is TGTGCCAGCAGCTTAAATGATGGGACTATGGAGACCCAGTACTTC. The whole variable domain, filled in from reference TRBV7-6 and TRBJ2-5, reads GAGVSQSPRYKVTKRGQDVALRCDPISGHVSLYWYRQALGQGPEFLTYFNYEAQQDKSGLPNDRFSAERPEGSISTLTIQRTEQRDSAMYRCASSLNDGTMETQYFGPGTRLLVL.

The chain joins TRBV28 to TRBJ2-5, with 7 bases fitting TRBD2. The CDR3 has 14 amino acids. CDR1 and CDR2 (germline): MDHEN, SYDVKM. V shed 11 bases, J shed 5 bases, and the junction held 14 bases outside the gene matches. The CDR3 loop reads CASGGGGTGETQYF. CDR3 nucleotide sequence: TGTGCCTCGGGGGGTGGCGGGACCGGGGAGACCCAGTACTTC.

The J gene is TRBJ1-6, the V gene TRBV7-9; D is uncertain. CDR3 length: 15 amino acids. Germline V CDR1 and CDR2: SEHNR, FQNEAQ (reference sequence). Between the trimmed V and J ends, which lost 3 bases and 3 bases, there was a span of 9 bases. In DNA, the CDR3 is TGTGCCAGCAGCTTGACGAGTAACTATAATTCACCCCTCCACTTT. Encoded protein: CASSLTSNYNSPLHF.

This clone was observed once. V and J are TRBV11-3 and TRBJ2-5; 7 positions agree with TRBD1. Trimming removed 5 bases from V and 5 bases from J; junction bases left unmatched: 2. Germline values: CDR1 SGHNT, CDR2 YENEEA. The CDR3 runs to 12 residues. CDR3 nucleotide sequence: TGTGCCAGCAGCCTGGACAGGGAGACCCAGTACTTC. Its translation: CASSLDRETQYF.

This clone appeared once. The rearrangement uses TRBV19 and TRBJ2-3; a possible D gene is TRBD1 (6 bases). Between the trimmed V and J ends, which lost 5 bases and 0 bases, there was a span of 15 bases. CDR3 length: 16 residues. CDR1 and CDR2 from the germline V gene are LNHDA and SQIVND (reference sequence). The CDR3 reads CASSSGDITSTDTQYF. Written as DNA, the CDR3 is TGTGCCAGTAGTTCCGGGGACATCACTAGCACAGATACGCAGTATTTT.

The gene calls are TRBV9 and TRBJ2-5, with D tentatively TRBD2 (5 bases). V was shortened by 0 bases and J by 6 bases, with 21 bases between the two germline ends. Per the germline V gene, CDR1 is SGDLS and CDR2 is YYNGEE. The length of the CDR3 is 17 residues. This chain's CDR3 is CASSVDEGGRKFKTQYF. The CDR3 nucleotides are TGTGCCAGCAGCGTAGACGAGGGCGGTAGGAAATTTAAGACCCAGTACTTC.

The J gene is TRBJ1-3, the V gene TRBV18; 10 positions agree with TRBD1. The CDR3 loop spans 18 amino acids. V was pared by 1 base and J by 0 bases, with 6 bases of the junction left unmatched. Germline loops: CDR1 KGHSH, CDR2 LQKENI. CDR3 nucleotide sequence: TGTGCCAGCTCACCACGACAGGGGGCTACCCGCTCTGGAAACACCATATATTTT. Its translation: CASSPRQGATRSGNTIYF.

The rearrangement uses TRBV11-2 and TRBJ1-3; a possible D gene is TRBD1 (5 bases). CDR3 size: 14 residues. V lost 5 bases, J lost 3 bases, and 11 bases lay in between. The V gene's germline CDR1 is SGHAT and CDR2 FQNNGV. The CDR3 region has the DNA TGTGCCAGCAGCAAAGGGGTTATTGGAAACACCATATATTTT. Its translation: CASSKGVIGNTIYF.

This clone was detected a few times. V is TRBV6-5 and J is TRBJ2-1; either TRBD1 or TRBD2 may fit D (7 bases each). The V and J ends lost 6 bases and 4 bases respectively, with 16 bases between them. The CDR3 spans 15 residues. Looked up from germline, CDR1 is MNHEY and CDR2 is SVGAGI. The CDR3 loop reads CASRTGTTRYNEQFF. DNA of the CDR3: TGTGCCAGCAGGACAGGGACTACTCGGTACAATGAGCAGTTCTTC.

The CDR3 loop reads CASSYLGTGNTEAFF. The CDR3 DNA follows: TGTGCCAGCAGTTACTTGGGGACAGGGAACACTGAAGCTTTCTTT. This chain joins TRBV6-5 and TRBJ1-1, with 8 bases lining up with TRBD1. The CDR3 sequence is 15 residues long. Germline CDR1 MNHEY, CDR2 SVGAGI. After removal of 1 base from V and 1 base from J, the junction contained 2 bases not matched to a gene.

To note about this clone: The sample has other DNA sequences that encode this CDR3 too. The rearrangement links TRBV5-1 to TRBJ1-2, with D possibly being TRBD1 (6 bases). Germline loops: CDR1 SGHRS, CDR2 YFSETQ. This CDR3 is 17 amino acids long. V gave up 1 base and J gave up 8 bases, with 24 bases separating them. CDR3 in DNA: TGCGCCAGCAGCTTGCTTACGGACCGGGGGCGCTGGGGGGGCTACACCTTC. This gives the protein CASSLLTDRGRWGGYTF.

This chain links TRBV25-1 with TRBJ2-7; TRBD2 aligns across 10 bases. Germline V CDR1 and CDR2: MGHDK, SYGVNS. The CDR3 covers 15 residues. Trimming at V came to 2 bases and at J to 5 bases, leaving 6 bases not matched to a gene. Here the CDR3 reads CASSESGRARNEQYF. The CDR3 DNA reads TGTGCCAGCAGTGAAAGCGGGAGGGCCAGGAACGAGCAGTACTTC.

This chain joins TRBV7-2 and TRBJ1-5; tentative D call: TRBD1 (5 bases). This CDR3 is 15 amino acids long. Germline V CDR1 and CDR2: SGHTA, FQGNSA. With 1 base removed from V and 1 base from J, the gap between germline ends came to 8 bases. CDR3 sequence reads: CASSLVAGSNQPQHF. The CDR3 region has the DNA TGTGCCAGCAGCTTAGTGGCAGGGAGCAATCAGCCCCAGCATTTT.

The V call is TRBV7-9, the J call TRBJ1-1; the match to TRBD1 covers 8 bases. Trimming took 1 base from V and 0 from J; bases not matched to a gene: 4. Germline CDR1 reads SEHNR; CDR2 reads FQNEAQ (reference sequence). This CDR3 is built from 16 residues. The CDR3 DNA reads as TGTGCCAGCAGCTTAGGACAGGGGAGGTTGAACACTGAAGCTTTCTTT. Translation gives CASSLGQGRLNTEAFF.

This chain connects TRBV9 to TRBJ1-1; a weak D match, TRBD1 (6 bases). This CDR3 region has 17 residues. Trimming removed 0 bases at V and 4 bases at J, with 19 bases between. Germline V gene data show CDR1 as SGDLS and CDR2 as YYNGEE. The CDR3 coding sequence is TGTGCCAGCAGCGTAGGGGGAGGGGGACCCCGGGGCACTGAAGCTTTCTTT. Translated, it gives CASSVGGGGPRGTEAFF.

This clone has more than one count but fewer than ten. The V gene is TRBV5-6, the J gene TRBJ1-1; D is unresolved. There are 14 residues in the CDR3. CDR1 is SGHDT, CDR2 YYEEEE, per germline. V gave up 3 bases and J gave up 5 bases, with 14 bases separating them. CDR3 sequence reads: CASSSKSILTEAFF. The CDR3 DNA follows: TGTGCCAGCAGCTCAAAGAGTATTCTGACTGAAGCTTTCTTT.

This chain joins TRBV5-8 and TRBJ2-1; D possibly corresponds to TRBD2 (5 bases). CDR1 and CDR2 from the germline V gene are SGHTS and YDEGEE. The V gene lost 0 bases and the J gene lost 4 bases, with 11 bases spanning the gap. CDR3 length equals 15 residues. CDR3 region: CASSLDAGGYNEQFF. The DNA of the CDR3 is TGTGCCAGCAGCTTGGATGCGGGTGGGTACAATGAGCAGTTCTTC.

This chain uses TRBV11-3 with TRBJ2-7; TRBD1 is a possible D gene (5 bases). V was pared by 5 bases and J by 3 bases, with 8 bases between. Germline V lookup: CDR1 SGHNT, CDR2 YENEEA. The CDR3 runs 12 residues. The CDR3, as DNA: TGTGCCAGCAGCCCAACAGGCTACGAGCAGTACTTC. Encoded protein: CASSPTGYEQYF.

In its sample, this clone was seen once. The J gene is TRBJ2-1, the V gene TRBV12-2; whether TRBD2, the table's D call, matches the DNA was not checked. TRBV12-2 is tagged as a pseudogene. CDR3 size: 18 residues. The CDR3 region is CASRLSMLAGGKDSEQFF. DNA for the CDR3: TGTGCAAGTCGCTTAAGCATGCTAGCGGGGGGGAAGGACTCGGAGCAGTTCTTC.

The chain employs TRBV9 and TRBJ2-3; TRBD2 matches at 9 bases. Germline trimming cut 2 bases from V and 2 bases from J; bases unmatched to any gene: 6. The CDR3 runs 16 residues. Germline V gene data show CDR1 as SGDLS and CDR2 as YYNGEE. CDR3 sequence: CASSVLGGRDTDTQYF. CDR3 in DNA: TGTGCCAGCAGCGTTCTAGGCGGGAGGGACACAGATACGCAGTATTTT.

This chain joins TRBV19 and TRBJ1-1, with 11 bases identical to TRBD1. The CDR3 is 15 amino acids. The J segment lost 1 base and the V segment lost 4 bases, leaving 2 bases of the junction unmatched. Germline CDR1 LNHDA, CDR2 SQIVND (reference sequence). For the CDR3, the DNA is TGTGCCAGTAGTAAGGGGACAGGGGGGAACACTGAAGCTTTCTTT. Protein: CASSKGTGGNTEAFF.